The 12 T cell receptor beta chains below come from one sample, sequenced in a study of T-cell memory formation after mild COVID-19. TCRdb re-analysed the 5' RACE reads in MiXCR, keeping a single row per CDR3 protein. The data contain approximately 450,000 distinct CDR3 sequences, 15% to 20% of them seen just once; the ten biggest clones take up 9% to 15%. Material: PBMCs or a T cell subset sorted from them (not recorded which). The source is an adult woman who had mild COVID-19 (a few samples of this study predate the infection). Cell type and time point are not known.

The chain recombines TRBV15 with TRBJ2-7; D tentatively fits TRBD1 or TRBD2 (6 bases each). Germline values: CDR1 LNHNV, CDR2 YYDKDF (reference sequence). The CDR3 has 15 residues. V was shortened by 5 bases and J by 4 bases, with 18 bases between the two germline ends. In DNA form, the CDR3 reads TGTGCCACCAGCTCCGGGGGCTCCCATTATTACGAGCAGTACTTC. The encoded protein is CATSSGGSHYYEQYF.

This clonotype was picked up a small number of times. The chain combines TRBV6-5 with TRBJ2-7, with D possibly being TRBD1 (6 bases). V lost 8 bases to trimming and J lost 0 bases, with 11 bases between them. CDR1 is MNHEY and CDR2 is SVGAGI in the germline V gene. The CDR3 loop spans 13 amino acids. The CDR3 loop reads CASGQGFSYEQYF. The CDR3 DNA sequence: TGTGCCAGCGGCCAGGGGTTCTCCTACGAGCAGTACTTC.

There are many counts of this clonotype. The gene calls are TRBV27 and TRBJ1-1; the match to TRBD1 covers 7 bases. Unmatched junction bases numbered 5, after V lost 6 bases and J lost 1 base. From germline, CDR1 is MNHEY and CDR2 SMNVEV (reference sequence). There are 14 residues in the CDR3. The chain's CDR3 is CASRATGRNTEAFF. The CDR3 DNA is TGTGCCAGCAGGGCGACAGGGAGGAACACTGAAGCTTTCTTT.

The chain joins TRBV15 to TRBJ2-7, with TRBD2 matching over 9 bases. With 1 base clipped from V and 5 bases from J, the junction kept 6 bases outside the gene matches. Germline loops: CDR1 LNHNV, CDR2 YYDKDF (reference sequence). CDR3 size: 15 residues. CDR3 DNA: TGTGCCACCAGCAGAGTAGCGGGAGCCAAAGACGAGCAGTACTTC. Encoded protein: CATSRVAGAKDEQYF.

Of note for this clonotype: At one end the junction does not follow the germline gene, possibly because of a read error. The chain recombines TRBV19 with TRBJ1-1; the match to TRBD1 covers 7 bases. Germline loops: CDR1 LNHDA, CDR2 SQIVND (reference sequence). The CDR3 has 14 residues. The CDR3 spells CSSSMQQGRGPAFF. CDR3 bases: TGTTCCAGTAGTATGCAACAGGGGCGAGGGCCAGCTTTCTTT.

This clonotype has just a few counts. This sequence joins TRBV20-1 and TRBJ2-1; 9 bases fit TRBD2. CDR3 length: 15 amino acids. V was pared by 6 bases and J by 6 bases, with 12 bases of the junction left unmatched. CDR1 is DFQATT and CDR2 is SNEGSKA in the germline V gene (reference sequence). The CDR3 DNA reads TGCAGTGCCCATCCCACAGCGGGGGGCCCCAATGAGCAGTTCTTC. This translates into CSAHPTAGGPNEQFF.

The rearrangement joins TRBV6-2 or TRBV6-3 to TRBJ2-7, with TRBD2 matching over 9 bases. In germline, CDR1 is MNHEY, CDR2 SVGEGT. Germline trimming cut 5 bases from V and 5 bases from J; bases unmatched to any gene: 16. This CDR3 has 17 residues. This CDR3 is CASSPIPLAGSRNEQYF. CDR3 sequence (DNA): TGTGCCAGCAGTCCTATTCCCCTAGCGGGATCCAGGAACGAGCAGTACTTC.

This clonotype was picked up a small number of times. The V gene is TRBV24-1, the J gene TRBJ2-5; TRBD1 agrees at 7 bases. This CDR3 contains 15 residues. V dropped 3 bases and J dropped 2; count of bases not matched to a gene: 5. Germline assignment: CDR1 KGHDR and CDR2 SFDVKD. The CDR3 DNA sequence: TGTGCCACCAGTGATACACAGGGGTTACAAGAGACCCAGTACTTC. Residues: CATSDTQGLQETQYF.

This clonotype was seen a few times. This rearrangement joins TRBV11-3 to TRBJ1-6, with TRBD1 as a possible D gene (6 bases). Germline V gives CDR1 SGHNT, CDR2 YENEEA. The CDR3 covers 15 residues. Trimming cost V 0 bases and J 8 bases, with 11 bases left between them. This CDR3 reads CASSLERTADSPLHF. The CDR3 DNA follows: TGTGCCAGCAGCTTAGAGAGGACAGCGGATTCACCCCTCCACTTT.

This clonotype was recorded a few times. The chain employs TRBV5-4 and TRBJ2-3, with a possible D match to TRBD1 (5 bases). This CDR3 has 14 amino acids. Germline V gene data show CDR1 as SGHNT and CDR2 as YYREEE (reference sequence). V lost 2 bases to trimming and J lost 5 bases, with 12 bases between them. This chain's CDR3 is CASSFYRTGDTQYF. CDR3 in DNA: TGTGCCAGCAGCTTCTACAGGACGGGAGATACGCAGTATTTT.

The chain carries TRBV7-2 and TRBJ2-1; D perhaps matches TRBD2 (6 bases). This CDR3 region has 13 residues. V was shortened by 3 bases and J by 14 bases, with 17 bases between the two germline ends. Per the germline V gene, CDR1 is SGHTA and CDR2 is FQGNSA. This CDR3 is CASSFLNGRKEFF. The CDR3 region has the DNA TGTGCCAGCAGCTTTTTAAACGGGAGAAAAGAGTTCTTC.

This clonotype was seen more than once but under ten times. The genes are TRBV4-1 and TRBJ2-7, with TRBD2 identical over 10 bases. Germline V CDR1 and CDR2: MGHRA, YSYEKL. V was pared by 1 base and J by 2 bases, with 2 bases of the junction left unmatched. The CDR3 is made up of 15 amino acids. The CDR3 reads CASSQVTSGAYEQYF. CDR3 DNA sequence: TGCGCCAGCAGCCAAGTTACTAGCGGGGCCTACGAGCAGTACTTC.